This is a list of T cell receptor beta chains from one sample in a study of T cell responses to AZD1222 COVID-19 vaccine. Method: immunoSEQ multiplex PCR; TCRdb's copy keeps in-frame clones and lacks some. There are roughly 140,000 clones in the sample; approximately 93% occur only once, and less than 15% lies in the top ten. Sequences were derived from peripheral blood, sampled after recovery from COVID-19. The receptors here all came from an adult who had recovered from COVID-19. Both conserved end residues are part of each CDR3. The D gene is left open where the match is weak. Only part of the rows carry a size: once, few, many, or a class if the clone is expanded.

TRBV7-9	once	.	TRBJ1-5	CASMGQGSDQPQHF	TGTGCCAGCATGGGGCAGGGCTCGGATCAGCCCCAGCATTTT
TRBV6-5	once	.	TRBJ2-7	CASSIMGGRSYEQYF	TGTGCCAGCAGTATAATGGGAGGTCGCTCCTACGAGCAGTACTTC
TRBV28	once	.	TRBJ2-7	CASSFAYEQYF	TGTGCCAGCAGTTTCGCCTACGAGCAGTACTTC
TRBV2	.	TRBD1	TRBJ2-7	CASSRTGGRQYF	TGTGCCAGCAGTAGGACAGGGGGACGGCAGTACTTC
TRBV4-1	.	TRBD2	TRBJ2-5	CASSSQGGPGETQYF	TGCGCCAGCAGCAGTCAGGGAGGGCCGGGAGAGACCCAGTACTTC
TRBV7-2	.	.	TRBJ1-1	CASSLAPTSYGAEAFF	TGTGCCAGCAGCTTAGCCCCGACCTCATACGGGGCTGAAGCTTTCTTT
TRBV6-5	few	TRBD1	TRBJ1-2	CASSYYGDRVGYTF	TGTGCCAGCAGTTACTACGGCGACAGGGTTGGCTACACCTTC
TRBV12-2	.	.	TRBJ2-2	CASRLVGGQGNRPGELFF	TGTGCAAGTCGCTTAGTCGGGGGACAGGGGAATAGGCCCGGGGAGCTGTTTTTT
TRBV19	.	.	TRBJ2-2	CASSMVTGELFF	TGTGCCAGTAGTATGGTTACCGGGGAGCTGTTTTTT
TRBV21-1	.	.	TRBJ1-1	CASSKEKYRTTEAFF	TGTGCCAGCAGCAAAGAAAAGTACAGGACCACTGAAGCTTTCTTT
TRBV9	.	.	TRBJ2-3	CASSVIFADTQYF	TGTGCCAGCAGCGTGATCTTTGCAGATACGCAGTATTTT
TRBV3-1/TRBV3-2	.	TRBD2	TRBJ2-3	CASSHSSGRLDTQYF	TGTGCCAGCAGCCATTCTAGCGGGAGGTTAGATACGCAGTATTTT
TRBV9	.	TRBD1	TRBJ2-7	CASSVTPGGGYEQYF	TGTGCCAGCAGCGTAACCCCAGGGGGTGGCTACGAGCAGTACTTC
TRBV14	.	TRBD1	TRBJ2-2	CASSQGTRYYRGSDTGELFF	TGTGCCAGCAGCCAAGGAACTCGCTATTACAGGGGGAGTGACACCGGGGAGCTGTTTTTT
TRBV19	.	.	TRBJ1-4	CASSMGRGEKLFF	TGTGCCAGTAGTATGGGACGGGGTGAAAAACTGTTTTTT
TRBV18	.	.	TRBJ2-1	CASSLRDSEQFF	TGTGCCAGCTCACTTAGAGATTCCGAGCAGTTCTTC
TRBV19	.	.	TRBJ1-1	CASSIGNTEAFF	TGTGCCAGTAGTATCGGGAACACTGAAGCTTTCTTT
TRBV7-8	.	.	TRBJ1-4	CASSRGVINEKLFF	TGTGCCAGCAGCCGGGGCGTAATAAATGAAAAACTGTTTTTT
TRBV10-3	.	.	TRBJ2-6	CAISDGSGANVLTF	TGTGCCATCAGTGATGGTTCTGGGGCCAACGTCCTGACTTTC
TRBV19	.	TRBD2	TRBJ2-5	CASSMARGRALETQYF	TGTGCCAGTAGTATGGCACGCGGGAGGGCCTTGGAGACCCAGTACTTC
TRBV28	.	.	TRBJ1-2	CASSLNTGRGYTF	TGTGCCAGCAGTTTAAACACCGGTCGAGGCTACACCTTC
TRBV7-9	.	.	TRBJ1-6	CASSLAPGANSPLHF	TGTGCCAGCAGCTTAGCTCCGGGAGCTAATTCACCCCTCCACTTT
TRBV10-3	.	.	TRBJ1-1	CAISERGAGYTEAFF	TGTGCCATCAGTGAGAGGGGCGCGGGGTACACTGAAGCTTTCTTT
TRBV3-1/TRBV3-2	.	.	TRBJ1-1	CASSPNGLNTEAFF	TGTGCCAGCAGCCCGAACGGCTTGAACACTGAAGCTTTCTTT
TRBV18	.	.	TRBJ1-4	CASSPRTATNEKLFF	TGTGCCAGCTCACCAAGGACCGCAACTAATGAAAAACTGTTTTTT
TRBV27	.	TRBD2	TRBJ2-1	CASSKRLAGTYNEQFF	TGTGCCAGCAGTAAGAGACTAGCGGGGACCTACAATGAGCAGTTCTTC